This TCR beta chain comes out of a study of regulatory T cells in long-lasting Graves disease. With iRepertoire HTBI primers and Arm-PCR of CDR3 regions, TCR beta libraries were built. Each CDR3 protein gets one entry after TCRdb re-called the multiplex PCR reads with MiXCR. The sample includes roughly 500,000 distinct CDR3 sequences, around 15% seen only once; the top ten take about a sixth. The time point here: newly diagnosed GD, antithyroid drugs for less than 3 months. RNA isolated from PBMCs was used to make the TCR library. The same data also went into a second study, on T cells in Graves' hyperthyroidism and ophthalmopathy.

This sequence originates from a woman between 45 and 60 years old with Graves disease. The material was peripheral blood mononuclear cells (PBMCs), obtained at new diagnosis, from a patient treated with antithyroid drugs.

CDR3 DNA sequence: TGCAGTGCTAGACCCAAAGTACCACGTGATACGCAGTATTTT. Its translation: CSARPKVPRDTQYF. The chain is built from TRBV20-1 and TRBJ2-3; D is unclear. The CDR3 runs 14 residues. CDR1 is DFQATT, CDR2 SNEGSKA, per germline (reference sequence). V dropped 2 bases and J dropped 6 bases, with 15 bases sitting between them.